This T cell receptor beta chain was sequenced during a study of cytomegalovirus exposure and HLA in healthy donors. Looking at the study overall: A previous analysis identified 100 million to 120 million unique TCR beta sequences derived from 180 million or so T cells.

Overall study results and limits: A later analysis reportedly found fewer N-insertions in an Asian-associated ancestry cluster than the roughly 670-donor mean. A likely sequencing artifact accounted for one observed cluster of highly shared sequence variants.

For this clone: The antigen is undetermined.

PCR used 60 Vbeta primers and 13 Jbeta primers. The repertoire was sequenced with immunoSEQ multiplex PCR; TCRdb's copy has only in-frame clones and lacks some. Here the sample spans about 160,000 clones, around three quarters being singletons. Trimming took 4 bases from V and 7 from J; bases not matched to a gene: 5. The CDR3 is 13 residues long. The germline gives CDR1 MGHDK, CDR2 SYGVNS. The clonotype was recovered from a man aged 45-65 years in good health and CMV-seropositive. The V and J genes are TRBV25-1 and TRBJ1-1, with TRBD1 matching over 8 bases. Sequencing was carried out using PBMCs. CDR3 in amino acids: CASSGGTGSEAFF. The CDR3, as DNA: TGTGCCAGCAGTGGCGGGACAGGAAGTGAAGCTTTCTTT. Full variable domain (remainder filled in from reference TRBV25-1 and TRBJ1-1): EADIYQTPRYLVIGTGKKITLECSQTMGHDKMYWYQQDPGMELHLIHYSYGVNSTEKGDLSSESTVSRIRTEHFPLTLESARPSHTSQYLCASSGGTGSEAFFGQGTRLTVV.